These T cell receptor beta chains were read from a single sample in a study of cytomegalovirus exposure and HLA in healthy donors. Clones were read by immunoSEQ multiplex PCR, and TCRdb kept only the in-frame ones, dropping some. The table includes about 310,000 clones, 88% detected once. Sequences were obtained from PBMCs. These receptors came from a young man in good health and CMV-seronegative. CDR3s include the opening cysteine and the closing phenylalanine or tryptophan. D genes are given only for firm matches. Size tells how often a clone was seen (once, few, many) or the class of an expanded clone, and some rows leave it out.

abundance | v_gene | len | d_gene | CDR3aa
. | TRBV29-1 | 15 | TRBD2 | CSVEPALAGEETQYF
. | TRBV7-5 | 14 | . | CVRSLLFRGEKLFF
. | TRBV29-1 | 16 | . | CSVEPFFDTGYNEQFF
. | TRBV25-1 | 16 | TRBD1 | CASRGRTGDPYNEQFF
. | TRBV15 | 14 | TRBD1 | CATSPLGGDYGYTF
. | TRBV6-1 | 13 | . | CASSGVQGMGYTF
few | TRBV19 | 11 | . | CATYGGYGYTF
. | TRBV25-1 | 15 | TRBD2 | CASMRLADEGDTQYF
. | TRBV4-1 | 13 | TRBD2 | CASSQGGGDEQFF
. | TRBV5-1 | 13 | . | CASSHNSGREAFF
. | TRBV23-1 | 16 | . | CASSQCTREVAYEQYF
. | TRBV27 | 16 | . | CASSPTGSSSGNTIYF
. | TRBV7-8 | 13 | . | CASSLGRSYGYTF
. | TRBV7-9 | 11 | . | CASSSGEGYTF
. | TRBV11-2 | 16 | . | CASSPHGAGGAEGYTF
. | TRBV11-3 | 13 | . | CASSSDSNSPLHF
. | TRBV2 | 14 | TRBD1 | CATPPGQGTYEQYF
. | TRBV19 | 17 | . | CASSTGFSGASNSPLHF